Each of the 23 T cell receptor beta chains below was sequenced from the same sample in a study of T cell responses to AZD1222 COVID-19 vaccine. Using immunoSEQ multiplex PCR, the repertoire was profiled, and TCRdb retains in-frame clones only, with some absent. The repertoire includes more than 140,000 clones, about 91% of them detected once, and 3% to 4% sits in the top ten. The material sequenced was peripheral blood, taken on day 0 of MenACWY control vaccination. Source of these receptors: an adult in good health.

This clone was counted a single time. The genes are TRBV29-1 and TRBJ1-5, with a weak D call TRBD1 (6 bases). CDR3 length equals 13 residues. Germline CDR1 reads SQVTM; CDR2 reads ANQGSEA. The V end was cut by 6 bases, the J end by 0 bases, with 9 bases between. The CDR3, as DNA: TGCAGCGTGGGGGCGGGTAGCAATCAGCCCCAGCATTTT. It encodes CSVGAGSNQPQHF.

The genes are TRBV5-5 and TRBJ1-2; a weak D match, TRBD1 (6 bases). The V gene's germline CDR1 is SGHKS and CDR2 YYEKEE (reference sequence). The CDR3 loop spans 16 amino acids. The V end was cut by 0 bases, the J end by 4 bases, with 16 bases between. The CDR3 DNA reads as TGTGCCAGCAGCTTGGAGACCACAGGGCGCGGCTATGGCTACACCTTC. The encoded protein is CASSLETTGRGYGYTF.

The V call is TRBV11-3, the J call TRBJ2-2; no clear D gene. This CDR3 is 12 amino acids long. V was pared by 5 bases and J by 7 bases, with 8 bases between. In germline, CDR1 is SGHNT, CDR2 YENEEA. CDR3 DNA sequence: TGTGCCAGCAGCCAGTCGATCGGGGAGCTGTTTTTT. Translating it yields CASSQSIGELFF.

This clone was found once. The same CDR3 can be traced to other DNA sequences in this sample. The chain employs TRBV9 and TRBJ2-3; D gene uncertain. CDR1 is SGDLS and CDR2 is YYNGEE in the germline V gene. The CDR3 is 14 amino acids. Trimming pared 0 bases from V and 3 bases from J, leaving 8 bases between. The CDR3 nucleotides read TGTGCCAGCAGCGTAGGATGGTTAACAGATACGCAGTATTTT. Translation: CASSVGWLTDTQYF.

The gene calls are TRBV5-4 and TRBJ2-1; TRBD2 aligns across 9 bases. The germline V gene has CDR1 SGHNT and CDR2 YYREEE (reference sequence). After removal of 4 bases from V and 3 bases from J, the junction contained 5 bases not matched to a gene. CDR3 length equals 15 residues. Written as DNA, the CDR3 is TGTGCCAGCAGCACCGGGACTAGCAGCTACAATGAGCAGTTCTTC. Amino acid sequence: CASSTGTSSYNEQFF.

This CDR3 is CASEQSSGNTIYF. The CDR3 DNA is TGTGCCAGCGAGCAAAGCTCTGGAAACACCATATATTTT. This rearrangement joins TRBV12-3 or TRBV12-4 to TRBJ1-3; D not resolved. With 8 bases removed from V and 0 bases from J, the gap between germline ends came to 8 bases. This CDR3 spans 13 amino acids.

This clone was seen once. The rearrangement links TRBV7-3 to TRBJ2-7; the D gene is possibly TRBD2 (5 bases). The CDR3 is 14 amino acids. Germline CDR1 reads SGHTA; CDR2 reads FQGTGA. Trimming stripped 5 bases from V and 1 base from J, with 12 bases between. CDR3 bases: TGTGCCAGCAGCCCCGGACGGGATTCCTACGAGCAGTACTTC. Translated: CASSPGRDSYEQYF.

The CDR3 nucleotides read TGTGCCACCAGCAAACCCAACACCGGGGAGCTGTTTTTT. Translating gives CATSKPNTGELFF. The chain carries TRBV15 and TRBJ2-2; D is undetermined. Looked up from germline, CDR1 is LNHNV and CDR2 is YYDKDF (reference sequence). The germline V and J ends were trimmed by 4 bases and 2 bases, with 5 bases remaining between them. This CDR3 has 13 residues.

CDR3 amino acids: CASITVGPSGGQYF. DNA for the CDR3: TGCGCCAGCATCACCGTGGGCCCTTCTGGGGGGCAGTACTTC. The genes are TRBV4-3 and TRBJ2-7; D assignment may be TRBD1 or TRBD2 (5 bases each). Germline V lookup: CDR1 LGHNA, CDR2 YSLEER. Deletions cut 7 bases from V and 9 bases from J, with 22 bases between. The CDR3 loop spans 14 amino acids.

This clone was seen only a few times. This sequence joins TRBV7-2 and TRBJ2-1; TRBD2 might be the D (6 bases). Trimming shortened V by 4 bases and J by 1 base, and 11 bases separated the two germline ends. Looked up from germline, CDR1 is SGHTA and CDR2 is FQGNSA. The CDR3 spans 15 residues. The CDR3 DNA is TGTGCCAGCAGCTCCCGAGGGACTTCCTACAATGAGCAGTTCTTC. It yields the protein CASSSRGTSYNEQFF.

This sequence joins TRBV6-2 or TRBV6-3 and TRBJ1-1; D is undetermined. Trimming left V 0 bases short and J 7 bases short, with 15 bases between. The CDR3 runs to 15 residues. Germline V gives CDR1 MNHEY, CDR2 SVGEGT. This chain's CDR3 is CASSYSIGLEGEAFF. The CDR3 DNA reads as TGTGCCAGCAGTTACTCGATTGGTCTTGAGGGTGAAGCTTTCTTT.

This chain joins TRBV5-1 and TRBJ1-2; D may be TRBD1 (5 bases). The germline CDR1 and CDR2 sequences are SGHRS and YFSETQ. Deletions cut 1 base from V and 6 bases from J, with 10 bases between. The CDR3 consists of 13 residues. This CDR3 reads CASSLPQGDGYTF. Written as DNA, the CDR3 is TGCGCCAGCAGCTTGCCGCAGGGTGATGGCTACACCTTC.

The genes are TRBV4-1 and TRBJ2-1; D remains ambiguous. The CDR3 length is 16 residues. Trimming stripped 0 bases from V and 4 bases from J, with 13 bases between. Germline assignment: CDR1 MGHRA and CDR2 YSYEKL. CDR3 sequence: CASSQDRTPRYNEQFF. The CDR3 region has the DNA TGCGCCAGCAGCCAAGACCGGACCCCGCGTTACAATGAGCAGTTCTTC.

The genes are TRBV28 and TRBJ1-1; unclear D gene. The germline V gene has CDR1 MDHEN and CDR2 SYDVKM. The CDR3 sequence is 12 residues long. Trimming pared 6 bases from V and 0 bases from J, leaving 5 bases between. CDR3 bases: TGTGCCAGCAGCCTTTTGAACACTGAAGCTTTCTTT. Residues: CASSLLNTEAFF.

The V gene is TRBV18, the J gene TRBJ2-6; the D gene is possibly TRBD1 (8 bases). Germline V CDR1 and CDR2: KGHSH, LQKENI. The CDR3 extends over 17 amino acids. V shed 6 bases and J shed 1 base, with 16 bases lying between them. The CDR3 is CASSLDRGGSGANVLTF. The DNA of the CDR3 is TGTGCCAGCTCCCTCGACAGGGGAGGGTCTGGGGCCAACGTCCTGACTTTC.

The CDR3 nucleotides read TGTGCCAGCAGCTGGGAAGATACGCAGTATTTT. Amino acids: CASSWEDTQYF. The V gene is TRBV5-6, the J gene TRBJ2-3; D not resolved. Germline V gene sequence: CDR1 SGHDT, CDR2 YYEEEE. CDR3 length: 11 residues. V lost 3 bases, J lost 5 bases, and 4 bases lay in between.

This clone was counted only a few times. V is TRBV13 and J is TRBJ1-1; D is perhaps TRBD1 (6 bases). The germline V gene has CDR1 PRHDT and CDR2 FYEKMQ (reference sequence). Trimming took 2 bases from V and 5 from J, leaving 9 bases between them. This CDR3 has 13 residues. This CDR3 is CASSLQTGTEAFF. In nucleotides, the CDR3 is TGTGCCAGCAGCTTACAGACAGGTACTGAAGCTTTCTTT.

The chain has TRBV10-3 and TRBJ2-1; D gene uncertain. V lost 3 bases and J 7 bases, leaving 16 bases between the germline ends. Germline values: CDR1 ENHRY, CDR2 SYGVKD. The CDR3 is 15 amino acids. In DNA form, the CDR3 reads TGTGCCATCAGTGAAGGGCTCCTCCCCGGGAATGAGCAGTTCTTC. Translating gives CAISEGLLPGNEQFF.

J is TRBJ1-4 and V is TRBV5-1; D remains unclear. This CDR3 has 13 residues. The germline CDR1 and CDR2 sequences are SGHRS and YFSETQ. V was pared by 4 bases and J by 5 bases, with 9 bases between. In DNA form, the CDR3 reads TGCGCCAGCAGCAAAGGACCGAATGAAAAACTGTTTTTT. It yields the protein CASSKGPNEKLFF.

This chain uses TRBV7-8 with TRBJ2-2; 10 nucleotides match TRBD2. The germline gives CDR1 SGHVS, CDR2 FQNEAQ. The CDR3 contains 16 residues. V trimming: 5 bases; J trimming: 8 bases; junction bases outside the gene matches: 11. For the CDR3, the DNA is TGTGCCAGCAGCGCCGTCAGCGGGGGGGCATCTGGGGAGCTGTTTTTT. Protein: CASSAVSGGASGELFF.

This clone turned up a few times. This chain joins TRBV2 and TRBJ2-1; 15 positions match TRBD2. This CDR3 is built from 18 residues. V trimming: 7 bases; J trimming: 4 bases; junction bases outside the gene matches: 11. Germline values: CDR1 SNHLY, CDR2 FYNNEI. This CDR3 is CASNSMGLAGGSYNEQFF. CDR3 DNA: TGTGCCAGCAATAGTATGGGACTAGCGGGAGGTTCGTACAATGAGCAGTTCTTC.

The chain couples TRBV7-9 to TRBJ2-5, with D unclear. Germline V lookup: CDR1 SEHNR, CDR2 FQNEAQ (reference sequence). The CDR3 is made up of 12 amino acids. The ends were cut back, 1 base at V and 5 bases at J, with 5 bases in the middle. The CDR3 sequence is CASSLVRETQYF. The CDR3 DNA reads TGTGCCAGCAGCTTAGTCCGGGAGACCCAGTACTTC.

The V call is TRBV15, the J call TRBJ2-7; the D gene could be TRBD1 or TRBD2 (5 bases each). The CDR3 consists of 14 residues. The germline gives CDR1 LNHNV, CDR2 YYDKDF (reference sequence). V was clipped by 1 base and J by 4 bases, with 11 bases between them. For the CDR3, the DNA is TGTGCCACCAGCAGAGTCGGGACGGAATACGAGCAGTACTTC. Its translation: CATSRVGTEYEQYF.